The T cell receptor beta chain under discussion was sequenced for a study of T cell changes during pregnancy in multiple sclerosis. This clone was found once. After removal of 6 bases from V and 7 bases from J, the junction contained 7 bases not matched to a gene. CDR3 length: 14 amino acids. CDR1 and CDR2 (germline): MNHNY, SVGAGI (reference sequence). Sequencing was performed with immunoSEQ multiplex PCR; in TCRdb, only in-frame clones are kept and a portion is missing. The repertoire holds more than 35,000 clones, with 85% to 90% as singletons. The source is a female donor in good health, enrolled as a control in a pregnancy study. Sample: CD8+ T cells from peripheral blood mononuclear cells, taken after pregnancy. The chain links TRBV6-6 to TRBJ1-4; 8 positions match TRBD1. CDR3 loop: CASRTDRVSEKLFF. In DNA form, the CDR3 reads TGTGCCAGCAGGACGGACAGGGTATCTGAAAAACTGTTTTTT.